This TCR beta chain was sequenced during a study of OX40 agonist ivuxolimab in advanced cancers. Germline V gene sequence: CDR1 SGHKS, CDR2 YYEKEE (reference sequence). CDR3 length: 16 residues. V lost 4 bases to trimming and J lost 0 bases, with 14 bases between them. With respect to this clone: The antigen is undetermined.

Study findings and constraints: At 0.1 to 3.0 mg/kg, clonal expansion of CD4+ and CD8+ blood T cells had occurred by week 6.

Clones were sequenced by immunoSEQ multiplex PCR, and TCRdb holds only the in-frame ones, with some missing. The sample carries around 80,000 clones, over 75% recorded once. This sequence originates from an adult with an advanced solid tumor such as melanoma, head and neck, liver or kidney cancer. J is TRBJ1-3 and V is TRBV5-5, with D unresolved. Sequenced material: CD4+ or CD8+ T cells sorted from blood, taken in a trial of the OX40 agonist ivuxolimab. The DNA of the CDR3 is TGTGCCAGCAGCCGCACTTTTTCCGACTCTGGAAACACCATATATTTT. Protein sequence: CASSRTFSDSGNTIYF.